This passage covers 25 T cell receptor beta chains from one sample sequenced in a study of Ad26.COV2.S vaccination and SARS-CoV-2 variants. The table came from immunoSEQ multiplex PCR; TCRdb's copy has only in-frame clones and leaves some out. Altogether some 340,000 clones are present, 85% to 90% being singletons, with the ten largest covering 1.5% to 2%. As to treatment: about 20 received Ad26.COV2.S at low or high dose, single or two shots; 5 received placebo; per-sample allocation not given. Sampling took place 63 days after the first vaccine or placebo injection. This material consisted of peripheral blood, taken in a trial of Ad26.COV2.S vaccine versus placebo. Receptors were obtained from a person aged 18-65 years who received the Ad26.COV2.S COVID-19 vaccine or a placebo.

This clone was observed a few times. This chain links TRBV7-9 with TRBJ1-4; the D gene is possibly TRBD1 (6 bases). CDR1 SEHNR and CDR2 FQNEAQ come from the germline V gene (reference sequence). The CDR3 is made up of 14 amino acids. Trimming took off 5 bases at V and 5 bases at J, with 12 bases between the two ends. As DNA, the CDR3 is TGTGCCAGCAGCCGGGGGGCGGTGAATGAAAAACTGTTTTTT. It is translated as CASSRGAVNEKLFF.

V and J are TRBV18 and TRBJ2-3; D remains unclear. The CDR3 spans 17 residues. Germline CDR1 is KGHSH and CDR2 is LQKENI. V dropped 2 bases and J dropped 2 bases, with 17 bases sitting between them. The chain's CDR3 is CASSPKLVWGSTDTQYF. For the CDR3, the DNA is TGTGCCAGCTCACCAAAACTTGTTTGGGGTTCCACAGATACGCAGTATTTT.

The chain has TRBV5-1 and TRBJ2-1, with 11 bases that match TRBD2. The CDR3 runs 16 residues. J was trimmed by 6 bases and V by 1 base; bases with no gene match: 6. CDR1 and CDR2 (germline): SGHRS, YFSETQ. CDR3 DNA sequence: TGCGCCAGCAGCTTGAGGTCGACTAGCGGGGCCAATGAGCAGTTCTTC. The encoded protein is CASSLRSTSGANEQFF.

CDR3 sequence (DNA): TGTGCCAGTAAGGGACAGGGCTTGTGGGGGACCCAGTACTTC. It translates to CASKGQGLWGTQYF. The chain employs TRBV19 and TRBJ2-5; 9 nucleotides line up with TRBD1. Germline trimming cut 7 bases from V and 7 bases from J; bases unmatched to any gene: 10. The CDR3 runs to 14 residues. The germline CDR1 and CDR2 sequences are LNHDA and SQIVND (reference sequence).

The chain is built from TRBV6-5 and TRBJ2-6; unclear D gene. The CDR3 runs to 15 residues. CDR1 and CDR2 (germline): MNHEY, SVGAGI. V lost 10 bases to trimming and J lost 0 bases, with 13 bases between them. CDR3 nucleotide sequence: TGTGCCACGTTCAAGCAGCCCTCTGGGGCCAACGTCCTGACTTTC. It codes for CATFKQPSGANVLTF.

V and J are TRBV2 and TRBJ1-1; unclear D gene. The CDR3 totals 14 residues. V dropped 6 bases and J dropped 2 bases, with 13 bases sitting between them. CDR1 SNHLY and CDR2 FYNNEI come from the germline V gene. DNA for the CDR3: TGTGCCAGCAGCCTATACAGAATTAACACTGAAGCTTTCTTT. Translating gives CASSLYRINTEAFF.

Written as DNA, the CDR3 is TGTGCCTGGAGTGTATCGGGGCGCACTGAAGCTTTCTTT. Its translation is CAWSVSGRTEAFF. The J gene is TRBJ1-1, the V gene TRBV30; D possibly corresponds to TRBD1 (5 bases). Deletions cut 0 bases from V and 4 bases from J, with 9 bases between. In germline, CDR1 is GTSNPN, CDR2 SVGIG (reference sequence). This CDR3 has 13 amino acids.

This clone showed up just once. The V call is TRBV7-9, the J call TRBJ2-6; possibly TRBD2 for D (5 bases). The V and J ends lost 3 bases and 2 bases respectively, with 5 bases between them. Per germline, CDR1 SEHNR and CDR2 FQNEAQ (reference sequence). The CDR3 consists of 14 residues. The CDR3 region has the DNA TGTGCCAGCAGCTTGAGGGCTGGGGCCAACGTCCTGACTTTC. Protein product: CASSLRAGANVLTF.

This chain uses TRBV12-3 or TRBV12-4 with TRBJ2-5, with unresolved D. The CDR3 loop spans 13 amino acids. The V and J ends lost 2 bases and 1 base respectively, with 5 bases between them. CDR3 residues: CASSLMAQETQYF. As DNA, the CDR3 is TGTGCCAGCAGTTTAATGGCCCAAGAGACCCAGTACTTC.

This sequence joins TRBV5-1 and TRBJ2-5, with D possibly being TRBD2 (5 bases). CDR3 size: 14 residues. The germline gives CDR1 SGHRS, CDR2 YFSETQ. Trimming left V 4 bases short and J 3 bases short, with 13 bases between. The CDR3 DNA sequence: TGCGCCAGCAGCAATGGACTCGGGGAAGAGACCCAGTACTTC. Its protein product is CASSNGLGEETQYF.

The V gene is TRBV4-3, the J gene TRBJ2-2; 7 nucleotides line up with TRBD1. This CDR3 comprises 19 residues. Germline V gene sequence: CDR1 LGHNA, CDR2 YSLEER. V lost 2 bases and J lost 0; bases outside the gene matches: 12. CDR3 in amino acids: CASSQPEKGAAANTGELFF. In DNA form, the CDR3 reads TGCGCCAGCAGCCAACCAGAAAAGGGGGCGGCCGCGAACACCGGGGAGCTGTTTTTT.

The CDR3 coding sequence is TGTGCCAGCTCACCGACAGGGACTAACTATGGCTACACCTTC. Protein: CASSPTGTNYGYTF. The genes are TRBV18 and TRBJ1-2, with 7 bases matching TRBD1. Germline values: CDR1 KGHSH, CDR2 LQKENI. The J segment lost 0 bases and the V segment lost 3 bases, leaving 1 base of the junction unmatched. The CDR3 sequence is 14 residues long.

The chain employs TRBV5-5 and TRBJ2-5; TRBD2 might be the D (5 bases). This CDR3 is built from 15 residues. The germline gives CDR1 SGHKS, CDR2 YYEKEE (reference sequence). V was trimmed by 4 bases and J by 4 bases, leaving 17 bases between them. CDR3 nucleotides: TGTGCCAGCAGCCGGGGTGACGAGCTGGTAGAGACCCAGTACTTC. Residues: CASSRGDELVETQYF.

The CDR3 nucleotides read TGTGCGTCCGACAGGGGGTCGGATGAGCAGTTCTTC. It specifies CASDRGSDEQFF. The genes are TRBV19 and TRBJ2-1; 9 bases align to TRBD1. Germline V lookup: CDR1 LNHDA, CDR2 SQIVND (reference sequence). The CDR3 has 12 residues.

The genes are TRBV6-5 and TRBJ1-1; TRBD1 might be the D (6 bases). Trimming left V 5 bases short and J 10 bases short, with 14 bases between. Germline assignment: CDR1 MNHEY and CDR2 SVGAGI. The CDR3 extends over 12 amino acids. Here the CDR3 reads CASSPMGARAFF. CDR3 bases: TGTGCCAGCAGTCCCATGGGGGCCCGAGCTTTCTTT.

As to this clone: Within the sample, other DNA sequences also encode this same CDR3. The chain joins TRBV5-1 to TRBJ1-4, with D possibly being TRBD1 (5 bases). CDR3 size: 14 residues. Germline V CDR1 and CDR2: SGHRS, YFSETQ. The V and J ends lost 3 bases and 5 bases respectively, with 11 bases between them. The CDR3 sequence is CASSSGTGNEKLFF. The CDR3 DNA follows: TGCGCCAGCAGCTCAGGGACGGGGAATGAAAAACTGTTTTTT.

The V call is TRBV5-4, the J call TRBJ2-3, with D perhaps TRBD1 (5 bases). The CDR3 is 16 amino acids. CDR1 and CDR2 (germline): SGHNT, YYREEE (reference sequence). V lost 0 bases and J lost 0, with 11 bases in between. CDR3 sequence reads: CASSLGGDVSTDTQYF. The CDR3 region has the DNA TGTGCCAGCAGCTTGGGGGGCGACGTTAGCACAGATACGCAGTATTTT.

The genes are TRBV7-2 and TRBJ2-1, with unresolved D. Trimming removed 4 bases at V and 8 bases at J, with 24 bases between. This CDR3 is 17 amino acids long. Germline V gene lookup returns CDR1 SGHTA and CDR2 FQGNSA. The CDR3 here is CASSSLDSFPIPHEQFF. The CDR3 region has the DNA TGTGCCAGCAGCTCACTTGACTCCTTTCCCATCCCCCATGAGCAGTTCTTC.

The chain uses TRBV4-1 and TRBJ1-1; tentative D call: TRBD1 (6 bases). Germline CDR1 MGHRA, CDR2 YSYEKL. V lost 3 bases to trimming and J lost 5 bases, with 13 bases between them. This CDR3 contains 14 residues. The CDR3 loop is CASSQRGGVTEAFF. The DNA for the CDR3 is TGCGCCAGCAGCCAGAGGGGGGGCGTGACTGAAGCTTTCTTT.

The V and J genes are TRBV18 and TRBJ1-4; TRBD1 matches 9 bases. Germline-derived CDR1 and CDR2 are KGHSH and LQKENI. V dropped 3 bases and J dropped 6; count of bases not matched to a gene: 8. The CDR3 has 16 residues. The CDR3 DNA follows: TGTGCCAGCTCACCTCTCTCCGGGACAGGGTATGAAAAACTGTTTTTT. It codes for CASSPLSGTGYEKLFF.

The chain links TRBV7-9 to TRBJ2-3; D gene ambiguous. The CDR3 is 16 residues long. Trimming shortened V by 5 bases and J by 4 bases, and 19 bases separated the two germline ends. CDR1 is SEHNR, CDR2 FQNEAQ, per germline (reference sequence). The CDR3 is CASSVIGAQLADTQYF. DNA for the CDR3: TGTGCCAGCAGCGTAATCGGTGCGCAGTTGGCAGATACGCAGTATTTT.

The chain has TRBV11-2 and TRBJ1-5, with 7 bases identical to TRBD1. The CDR3 spans 15 residues. V trimming: 5 bases; J trimming: 8 bases; junction bases outside the gene matches: 12. Germline V CDR1 and CDR2: SGHAT, FQNNGV. In DNA form, the CDR3 reads TGTGCCAGCAGCCGCAACGAGGGGGCGCGAGAGCCCCAGCATTTT. Its translation is CASSRNEGAREPQHF.

The rearrangement links TRBV5-1 to TRBJ2-3; D is possibly TRBD2 (7 bases). The CDR3 has 14 amino acids. V was clipped by 4 bases and J by 5 bases, with 14 bases between them. Looked up from germline, CDR1 is SGHRS and CDR2 is YFSETQ. Here the CDR3 reads CASSPGRGVDTQYF. CDR3 nucleotides: TGCGCCAGCAGCCCTGGGAGGGGGGTAGATACGCAGTATTTT.

The chain uses TRBV9 and TRBJ2-7; maybe TRBD1 (6 bases). Germline CDR1 and CDR2: SGDLS and YYNGEE. The length of the CDR3 is 15 residues. The ends were cut back, 0 bases at V and 7 bases at J, with 17 bases in the middle. The CDR3 protein is CASSVDYRTEGEQYF. CDR3 coding DNA: TGTGCCAGCAGCGTAGATTATAGGACAGAGGGGGAGCAGTACTTC.

The V and J genes are TRBV6-5 and TRBJ2-7; TRBD1 matches at 8 bases. Trimming took 0 bases from V and 6 from J; bases not matched to a gene: 10. The CDR3 runs 16 residues. Germline CDR1 is MNHEY and CDR2 is SVGAGI. The CDR3, as DNA: TGTGCCAGCAGTTACTCGATAGGACAGGGTACAGGCGAGCAGTACTTC. It translates to CASSYSIGQGTGEQYF.